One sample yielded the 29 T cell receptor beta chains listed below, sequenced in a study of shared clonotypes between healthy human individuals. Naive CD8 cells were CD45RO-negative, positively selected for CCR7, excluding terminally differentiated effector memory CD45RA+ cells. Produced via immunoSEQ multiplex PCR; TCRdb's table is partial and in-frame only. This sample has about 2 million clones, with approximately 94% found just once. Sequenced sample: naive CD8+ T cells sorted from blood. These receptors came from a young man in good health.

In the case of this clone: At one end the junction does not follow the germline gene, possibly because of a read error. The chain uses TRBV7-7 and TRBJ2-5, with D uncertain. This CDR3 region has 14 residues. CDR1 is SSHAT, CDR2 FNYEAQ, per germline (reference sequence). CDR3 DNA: TGTGCTAGCAGCCTCCGCAAGGGTCTCGGGACCCAGTACTTC. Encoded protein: CASSLRKGLGTQYF.

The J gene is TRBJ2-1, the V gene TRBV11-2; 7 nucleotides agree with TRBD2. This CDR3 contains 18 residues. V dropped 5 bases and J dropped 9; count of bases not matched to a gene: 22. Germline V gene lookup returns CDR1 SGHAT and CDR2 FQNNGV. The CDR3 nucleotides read TGTGCCAGCAGCATATACGCTTCTAGCGGATCCCTTTTTGGTGAGCAGTTCTTC. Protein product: CASSIYASSGSLFGEQFF.

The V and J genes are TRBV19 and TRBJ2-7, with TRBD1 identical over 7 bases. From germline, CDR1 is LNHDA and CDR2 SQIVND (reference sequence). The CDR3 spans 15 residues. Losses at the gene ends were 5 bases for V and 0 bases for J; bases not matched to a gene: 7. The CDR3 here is CASSLRDSYSYEQYF. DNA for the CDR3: TGTGCCAGTAGTCTCCGGGACAGCTACTCCTACGAGCAGTACTTC. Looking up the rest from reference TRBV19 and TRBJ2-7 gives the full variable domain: DGGITQSPKYLFRKEGQNVTLSCEQNLNHDAMYWYRQDPGQGLRLIYYSQIVNDFQKGDIAEGYSVSREKKESFPLTVTSAQKNPTAFYLCASSLRDSYSYEQYFGPGTRLTVT.

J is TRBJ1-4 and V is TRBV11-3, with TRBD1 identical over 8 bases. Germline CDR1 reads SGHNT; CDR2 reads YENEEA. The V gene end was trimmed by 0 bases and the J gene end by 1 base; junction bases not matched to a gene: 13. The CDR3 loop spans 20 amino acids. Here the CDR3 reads CASSLDTPPGQGGTNEKLFF. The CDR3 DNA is TGTGCCAGCAGCTTAGATACCCCACCTGGACAGGGCGGAACTAATGAAAAACTGTTTTTT.

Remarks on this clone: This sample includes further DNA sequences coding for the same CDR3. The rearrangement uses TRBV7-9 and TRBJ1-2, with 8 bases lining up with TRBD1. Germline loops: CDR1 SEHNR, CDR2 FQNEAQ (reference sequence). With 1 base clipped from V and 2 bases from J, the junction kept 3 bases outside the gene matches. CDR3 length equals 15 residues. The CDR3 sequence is CASSLGTGPNYGYTF. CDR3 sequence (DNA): TGTGCCAGCAGCTTAGGGACAGGGCCCAACTATGGCTACACCTTC. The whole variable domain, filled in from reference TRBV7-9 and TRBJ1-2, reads DTGVSQNPRHKITKRGQNVTFRCDPISEHNRLYWYRQTLGQGPEFLTYFQNEAQLEKSRLLSDRFSAERPKGSFSTLEIQRTEQGDSAMYLCASSLGTGPNYGYTFGSGTRLTVV.

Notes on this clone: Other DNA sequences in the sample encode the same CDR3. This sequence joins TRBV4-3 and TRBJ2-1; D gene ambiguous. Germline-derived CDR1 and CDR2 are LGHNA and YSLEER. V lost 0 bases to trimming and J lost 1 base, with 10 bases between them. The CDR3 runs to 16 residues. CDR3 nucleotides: TGCGCCAGCAGCCAAGATCTGAGTGGGTCCTACAATGAGCAGTTCTTC. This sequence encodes CASSQDLSGSYNEQFF.

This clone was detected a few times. The CDR3, as DNA: TGCGCCAGCAGCCAAGGGCCAGGGGATCAGCCCCAGCATTTT. Amino acid sequence: CASSQGPGDQPQHF. This sequence joins TRBV4-1 and TRBJ1-5; D may be TRBD1 (6 bases). Germline CDR1 is MGHRA and CDR2 is YSYEKL. The V gene lost 1 base and the J gene lost 5 bases, with 9 bases spanning the gap. The CDR3 contains 14 residues.

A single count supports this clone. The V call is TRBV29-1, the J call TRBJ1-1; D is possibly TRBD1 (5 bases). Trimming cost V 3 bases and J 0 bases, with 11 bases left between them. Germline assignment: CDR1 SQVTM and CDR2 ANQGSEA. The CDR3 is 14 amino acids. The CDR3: CSVEYRGMNTEAFF. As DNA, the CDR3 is TGCAGCGTTGAGTATCGGGGGATGAACACTGAAGCTTTCTTT. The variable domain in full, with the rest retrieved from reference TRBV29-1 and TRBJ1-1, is SAVISQKPSRDICQRGTSLTIQCQVDSQVTMMFWYRQQPGQSLTLIATANQGSEATYESGFVIDKFPISRPNLTFSTLTVSNMSPEDSSIYLCSVEYRGMNTEAFFGQGTRLTVV.

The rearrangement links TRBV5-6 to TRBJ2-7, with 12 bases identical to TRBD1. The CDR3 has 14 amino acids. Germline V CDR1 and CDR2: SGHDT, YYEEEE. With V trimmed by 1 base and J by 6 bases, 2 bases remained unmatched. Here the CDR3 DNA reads TGTGCCAGCAGCTTGTGGGACAGGGGGCCCGAGCAGTACTTC. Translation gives CASSLWDRGPEQYF. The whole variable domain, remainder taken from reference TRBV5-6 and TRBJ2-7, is DAGVTQSPTHLIKTRGQQVTLRCSPKSGHDTVSWYQQALGQGPQFIFQYYEEEERQRGNFPDRFSGHQFPNYSSELNVNALLLGDSALYLCASSLWDRGPEQYFGPGTRLTVT.

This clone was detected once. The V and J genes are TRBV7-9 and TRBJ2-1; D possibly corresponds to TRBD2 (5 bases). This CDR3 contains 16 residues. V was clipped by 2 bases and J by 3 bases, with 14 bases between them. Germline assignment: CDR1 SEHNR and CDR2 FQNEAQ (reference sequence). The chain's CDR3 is CASSLTRQVLYNEQFF. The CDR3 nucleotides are TGTGCCAGCAGCTTAACTAGGCAGGTACTCTACAATGAGCAGTTCTTC.

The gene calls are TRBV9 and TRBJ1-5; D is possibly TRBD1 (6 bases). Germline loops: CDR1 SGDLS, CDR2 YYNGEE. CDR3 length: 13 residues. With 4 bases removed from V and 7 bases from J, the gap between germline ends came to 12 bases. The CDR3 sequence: CASSQGGAQPQHF. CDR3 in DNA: TGTGCCAGCAGCCAAGGGGGGGCCCAGCCCCAGCATTTT.

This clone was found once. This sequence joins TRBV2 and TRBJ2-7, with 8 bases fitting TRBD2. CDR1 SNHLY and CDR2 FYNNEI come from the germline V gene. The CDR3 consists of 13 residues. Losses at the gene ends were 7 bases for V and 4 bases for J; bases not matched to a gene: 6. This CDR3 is CASTGTRVYEQYF. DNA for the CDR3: TGTGCCAGCACCGGGACTAGAGTTTACGAGCAGTACTTC.

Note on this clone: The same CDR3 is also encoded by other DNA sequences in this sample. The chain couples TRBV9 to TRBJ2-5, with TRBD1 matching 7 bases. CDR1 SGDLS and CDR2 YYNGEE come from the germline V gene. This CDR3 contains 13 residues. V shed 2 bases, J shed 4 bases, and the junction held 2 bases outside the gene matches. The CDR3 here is CASSVWDRETQYF. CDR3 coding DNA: TGTGCCAGCAGCGTTTGGGACAGAGAGACCCAGTACTTC.

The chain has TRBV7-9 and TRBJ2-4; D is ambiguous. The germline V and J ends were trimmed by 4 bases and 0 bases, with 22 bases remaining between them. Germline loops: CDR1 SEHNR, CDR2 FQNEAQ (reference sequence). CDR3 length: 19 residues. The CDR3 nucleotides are TGTGCCAGCAGCTCTAGTTGGGGATCTAACGCGTTAGCCAAAAACATTCAGTACTTC. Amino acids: CASSSSWGSNALAKNIQYF.

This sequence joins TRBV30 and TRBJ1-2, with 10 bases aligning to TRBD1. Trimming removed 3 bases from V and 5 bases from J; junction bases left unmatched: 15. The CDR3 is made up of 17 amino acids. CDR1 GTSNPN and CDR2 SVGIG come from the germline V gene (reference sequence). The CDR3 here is CAWRSRSITDRGYGYTF. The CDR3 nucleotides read TGTGCCTGGAGATCACGATCGATAACGGACAGGGGGTATGGCTACACCTTC. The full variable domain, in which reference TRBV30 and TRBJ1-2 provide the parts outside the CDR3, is SQTIHQWPATLVQPVGSPLSLECTVEGTSNPNLYWYRQAAGRGLQLLFYSVGIGQISSEVPQNLSASRPQDRQFILSSKKLLLSDSGFYLCAWRSRSITDRGYGYTFGSGTRLTVV.

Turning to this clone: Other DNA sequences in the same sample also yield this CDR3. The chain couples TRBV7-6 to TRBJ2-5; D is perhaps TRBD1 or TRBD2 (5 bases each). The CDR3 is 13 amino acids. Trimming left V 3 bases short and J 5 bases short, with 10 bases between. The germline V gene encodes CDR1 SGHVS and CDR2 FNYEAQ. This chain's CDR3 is CASSLGVEETQYF. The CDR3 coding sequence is TGTGCCAGCAGCTTGGGGGTGGAGGAGACCCAGTACTTC.

CDR3 amino acids: CASSPERGVAGNEQFF. The CDR3 DNA sequence: TGTGCCAGCAGTCCTGAGCGGGGGGTGGCAGGGAATGAGCAGTTCTTC. The V gene is TRBV5-4, the J gene TRBJ2-1; 9 positions agree with TRBD2. In germline, CDR1 is SGHNT, CDR2 YYREEE (reference sequence). The junction had 13 bases not matched to a gene; V was cut back by 5 bases and J by 7 bases. The CDR3 is 16 amino acids.

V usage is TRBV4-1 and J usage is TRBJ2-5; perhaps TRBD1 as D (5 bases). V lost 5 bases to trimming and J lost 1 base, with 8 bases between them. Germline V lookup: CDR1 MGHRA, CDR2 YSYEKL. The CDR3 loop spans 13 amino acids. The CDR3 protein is CASSKQGQETQYF. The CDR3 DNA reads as TGCGCCAGCAGCAAGCAGGGCCAAGAGACCCAGTACTTC.

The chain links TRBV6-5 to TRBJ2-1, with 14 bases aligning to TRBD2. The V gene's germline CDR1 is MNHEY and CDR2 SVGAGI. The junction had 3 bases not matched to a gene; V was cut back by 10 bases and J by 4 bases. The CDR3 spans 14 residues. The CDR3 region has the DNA TGTGCCACCAGACTAGCGGGAGGGTACAATGAGCAGTTCTTC. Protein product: CATRLAGGYNEQFF.

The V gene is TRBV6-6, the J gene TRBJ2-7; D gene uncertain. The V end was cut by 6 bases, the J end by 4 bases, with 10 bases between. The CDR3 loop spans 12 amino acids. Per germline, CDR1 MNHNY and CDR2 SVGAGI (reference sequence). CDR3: CASSLTRYEQYF. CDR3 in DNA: TGTGCCAGCAGCCTGACAAGGTACGAGCAGTACTTC.

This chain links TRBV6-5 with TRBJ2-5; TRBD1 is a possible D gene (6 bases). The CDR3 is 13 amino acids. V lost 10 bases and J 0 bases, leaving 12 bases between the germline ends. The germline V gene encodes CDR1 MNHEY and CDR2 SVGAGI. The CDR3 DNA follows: TGTGCCACCCGGACAGCCAACCAAGAGACCCAGTACTTC. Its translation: CATRTANQETQYF.

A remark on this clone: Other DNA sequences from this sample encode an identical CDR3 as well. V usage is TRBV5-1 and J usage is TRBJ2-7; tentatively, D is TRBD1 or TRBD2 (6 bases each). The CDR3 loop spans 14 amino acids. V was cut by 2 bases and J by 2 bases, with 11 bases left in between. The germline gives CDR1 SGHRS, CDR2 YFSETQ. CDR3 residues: CASSFGGGAYEQYF. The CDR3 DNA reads TGCGCCAGCAGCTTTGGAGGGGGAGCCTACGAGCAGTACTTC.

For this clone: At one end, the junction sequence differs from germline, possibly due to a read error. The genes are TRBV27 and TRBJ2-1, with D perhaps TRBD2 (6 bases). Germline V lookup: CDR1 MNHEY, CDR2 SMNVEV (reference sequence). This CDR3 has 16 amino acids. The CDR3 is CANSWAETRSFNEQFF. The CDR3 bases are TGTGCCAACAGTTGGGCGGAGACTAGGTCATTTAATGAGCAGTTCTTC.

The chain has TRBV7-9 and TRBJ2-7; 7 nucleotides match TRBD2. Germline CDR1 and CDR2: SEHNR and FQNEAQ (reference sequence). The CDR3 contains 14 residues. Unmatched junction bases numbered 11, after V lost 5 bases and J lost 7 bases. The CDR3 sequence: CASSLPARGDEQYF. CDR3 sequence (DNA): TGTGCCAGCAGCCTTCCCGCCCGGGGGGATGAGCAGTACTTC.

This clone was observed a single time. CDR3 protein: CAWSVGVLSGNTIYF. The CDR3 nucleotides are TGTGCCTGGAGTGTCGGAGTCCTCTCTGGAAACACCATATATTTT. The V and J genes are TRBV30 and TRBJ1-3; no reliable D call. V shed 0 bases and J shed 0 bases, with 9 bases lying between them. CDR3 length: 15 residues. Germline V gene sequence: CDR1 GTSNPN, CDR2 SVGIG (reference sequence).

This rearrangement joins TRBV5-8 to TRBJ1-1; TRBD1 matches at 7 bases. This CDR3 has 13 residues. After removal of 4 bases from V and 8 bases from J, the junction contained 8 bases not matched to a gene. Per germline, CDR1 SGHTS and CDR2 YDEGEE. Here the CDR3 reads CASSRGQVREAFF. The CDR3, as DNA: TGTGCCAGCAGCCGTGGACAGGTCCGGGAAGCTTTCTTT. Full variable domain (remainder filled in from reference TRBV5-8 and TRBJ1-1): EAGVTQSPTHLIKTRGQQATLRCSPISGHTSVYWYQQALGLGLQFLLWYDEGEERNRGNFPPRFSGRQFPNYSSELNVNALELEDSALYLCASSRGQVREAFFGQGTRLTVV.

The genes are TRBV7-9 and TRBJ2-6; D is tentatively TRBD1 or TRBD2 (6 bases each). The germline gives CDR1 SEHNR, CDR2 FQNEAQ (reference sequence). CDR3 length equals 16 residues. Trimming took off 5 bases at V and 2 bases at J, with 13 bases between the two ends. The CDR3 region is CASSGEGGPGANVLTF. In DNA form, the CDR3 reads TGTGCCAGCAGCGGCGAGGGGGGACCTGGGGCCAACGTCCTGACTTTC.

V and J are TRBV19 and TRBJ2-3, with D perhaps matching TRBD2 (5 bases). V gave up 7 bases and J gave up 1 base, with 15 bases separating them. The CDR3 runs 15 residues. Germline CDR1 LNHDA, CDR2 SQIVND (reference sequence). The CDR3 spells CASNAGLAGTDTQYF. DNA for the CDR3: TGTGCCAGTAACGCTGGGCTAGCCGGCACAGATACGCAGTATTTT.

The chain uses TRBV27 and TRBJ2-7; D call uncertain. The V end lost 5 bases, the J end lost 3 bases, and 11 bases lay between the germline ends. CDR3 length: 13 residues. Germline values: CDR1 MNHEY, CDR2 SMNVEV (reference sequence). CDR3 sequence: CASSPSLNYEQYF. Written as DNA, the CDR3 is TGTGCCAGCAGTCCTTCCCTCAACTACGAGCAGTACTTC.